This TCR beta chain emerged from a study of cytomegalovirus exposure and HLA in healthy donors. Comments on this clone: Its antigen is undetermined.

These donors were members of the approximately 110-subject validation cohort, a group separate from the roughly 670-subject first cohort. General study points: Cytomegalovirus-associated TCR beta chains were listed, numbering around 150. One later analysis, an examination of the roughly 130 validation repertoires, found that first-cohort TCR clusters tended to co-occur in them. Many donors carried some public TCRs, although rarity characterized most TCR sequences.

CDR1 and CDR2 from the germline V gene are SEHNR and FQNEAQ (reference sequence). Deletions cut 3 bases from V and 6 bases from J, with 13 bases between. This CDR3 is 14 amino acids long. Sequencing used immunoSEQ multiplex PCR; TCRdb keeps in-frame clones, though not all of them. The profile shows about 65,000 clones, roughly 94% of them singletons. Sequencing input: PBMCs. This receptor was obtained from a man between 18 and 35 years old in good health and CMV-seropositive. V gene TRBV7-9 combines with J gene TRBJ2-3; weak D call: TRBD2 (6 bases). The CDR3 DNA reads TGTGCCAGCAGCTTTGGACTAAGTCGGGATACGCAGTATTTT. Translation gives CASSFGLSRDTQYF.